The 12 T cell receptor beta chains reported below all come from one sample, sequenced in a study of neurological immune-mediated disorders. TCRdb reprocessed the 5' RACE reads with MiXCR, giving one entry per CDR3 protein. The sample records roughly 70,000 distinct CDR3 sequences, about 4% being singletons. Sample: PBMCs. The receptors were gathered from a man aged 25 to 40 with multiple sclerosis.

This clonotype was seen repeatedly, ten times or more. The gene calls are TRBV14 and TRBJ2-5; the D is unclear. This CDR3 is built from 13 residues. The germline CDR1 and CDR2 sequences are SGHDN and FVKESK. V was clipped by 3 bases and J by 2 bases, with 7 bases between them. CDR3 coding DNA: TGTGCCAGCAGCCAGTTTTTGCAAGAGACCCAGTACTTC. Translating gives CASSQFLQETQYF.

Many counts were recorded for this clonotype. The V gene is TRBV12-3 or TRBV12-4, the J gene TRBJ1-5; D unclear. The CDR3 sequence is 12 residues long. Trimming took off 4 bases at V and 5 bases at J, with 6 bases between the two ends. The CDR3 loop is CASSSGYQPQHF. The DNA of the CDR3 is TGTGCCAGCAGTTCCGGGTATCAGCCCCAGCATTTT.

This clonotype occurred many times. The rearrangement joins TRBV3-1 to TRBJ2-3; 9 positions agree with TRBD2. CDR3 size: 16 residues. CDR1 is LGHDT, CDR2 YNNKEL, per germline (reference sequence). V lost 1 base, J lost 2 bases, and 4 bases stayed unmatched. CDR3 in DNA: TGTGCCAGCAGCCAAGGGCTAGCGGGAACCACAGATACGCAGTATTTT. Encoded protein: CASSQGLAGTTDTQYF.

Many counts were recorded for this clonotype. The CDR3 reads CASSNQDRALMNTEAFF. The CDR3 nucleotides are TGCGCCAGCAGTAACCAGGACCGTGCGCTGATGAACACTGAAGCTTTCTTT. This chain joins TRBV4-1 and TRBJ1-1; unclear D gene. V was shortened by 6 bases and J by 0 bases, with 20 bases between the two germline ends. The CDR3 spans 17 residues. Germline V CDR1 and CDR2: MGHRA, YSYEKL.

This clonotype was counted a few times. CDR3 nucleotides: TGTGCCAGCAGTCACCGGACAGGGAGCACCGGGGAGCTGTTTTTT. The encoded protein is CASSHRTGSTGELFF. The chain employs TRBV6-2 or TRBV6-3 and TRBJ2-2; 8 nucleotides agree with TRBD1. With V trimmed by 5 bases and J by 4 bases, 6 bases remained unmatched. Per germline, CDR1 MNHEY and CDR2 SVGEGT. The length of the CDR3 is 15 residues.

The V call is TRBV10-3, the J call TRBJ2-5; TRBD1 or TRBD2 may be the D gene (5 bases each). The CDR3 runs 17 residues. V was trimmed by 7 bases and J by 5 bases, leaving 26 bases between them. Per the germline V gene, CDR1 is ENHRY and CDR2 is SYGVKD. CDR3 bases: TGTGCCATCACCGGGACCCCTGGGTGGACCCCGAGGGAGACCCAGTACTTC. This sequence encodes CAITGTPGWTPRETQYF.

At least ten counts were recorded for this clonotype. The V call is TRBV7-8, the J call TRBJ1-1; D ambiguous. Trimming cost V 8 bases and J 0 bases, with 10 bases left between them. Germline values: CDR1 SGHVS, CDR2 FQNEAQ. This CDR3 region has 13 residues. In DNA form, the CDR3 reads TGTGCCAGCGAAGACACATTGAACACTGAAGCTTTCTTT. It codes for CASEDTLNTEAFF.

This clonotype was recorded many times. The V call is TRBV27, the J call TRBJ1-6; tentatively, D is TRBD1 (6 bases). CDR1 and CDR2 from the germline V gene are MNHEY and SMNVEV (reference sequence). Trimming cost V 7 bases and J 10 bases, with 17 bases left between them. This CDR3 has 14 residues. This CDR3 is CASKPDGGPSPLHF. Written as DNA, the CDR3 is TGTGCCAGCAAACCGGACGGGGGGCCATCACCCCTCCACTTT.

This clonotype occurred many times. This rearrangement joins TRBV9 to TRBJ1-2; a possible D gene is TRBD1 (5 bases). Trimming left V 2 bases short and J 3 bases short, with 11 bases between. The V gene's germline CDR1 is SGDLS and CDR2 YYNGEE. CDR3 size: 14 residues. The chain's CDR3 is CASSVEGRDYGYTF. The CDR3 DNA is TGTGCCAGCAGCGTCGAGGGGCGAGACTATGGCTACACCTTC. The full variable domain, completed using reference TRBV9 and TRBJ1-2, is DSGVTQTPKHLITATGQRVTLRCSPRSGDLSVYWYQQSLDQGLQFLIQYYNGEERAKGNILERFSAQQFPDLHSELNLSSLELGDSALYFCASSVEGRDYGYTFGSGTRLTVV.

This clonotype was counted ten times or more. The CDR3 region has the DNA TGCAGTGACTCGGACAGGGGTAGGGATGGCTACACCTTC. Translated: CSDSDRGRDGYTF. The J gene is TRBJ1-2, the V gene TRBV20-1, with 9 bases identical to TRBD1. Trimming removed 7 bases from V and 6 bases from J; junction bases left unmatched: 9. This CDR3 spans 13 amino acids. CDR1 is DFQATT, CDR2 SNEGSKA, per germline (reference sequence).

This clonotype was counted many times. This chain's CDR3 is CSASSGGYNEQFF. The CDR3 DNA reads TGCAGTGCGTCTAGCGGGGGCTACAATGAGCAGTTCTTC. J is TRBJ2-1 and V is TRBV20-1, with 10 bases matching TRBD2. Per germline, CDR1 DFQATT and CDR2 SNEGSKA (reference sequence). Losses at the gene ends were 6 bases for V and 3 bases for J; bases not matched to a gene: 2. This CDR3 contains 13 residues.

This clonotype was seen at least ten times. CDR3 amino acids: CSVAKSGSSYNEQFF. In DNA form, the CDR3 reads TGCAGCGTTGCCAAATCCGGGAGCTCCTACAATGAGCAGTTCTTC. This sequence joins TRBV29-1 and TRBJ2-1, with a tentative D call TRBD2 (6 bases). Between the trimmed V and J ends, which lost 4 bases and 0 bases, there was a span of 13 bases. The CDR3 has 15 residues. Germline CDR1 and CDR2: SQVTM and ANQGSEA.